These T cell receptor beta chains were read from a single sample in a study of blood T cell repertoires in COVID-19. The protocol was immunoSEQ multiplex PCR, while the TCRdb copy is restricted to in-frame clones and leaves out a portion. The top ten hold about 1.3% of the sample, which has under 250,000 clones, about 91% seen once. Sample: peripheral blood. The receptor source for this set is a man aged 25-40 years with acute or convalescent COVID-19. Each CDR3 is given with its conserved first and last residue. The order of the fields is V gene, D gene, clone size, J gene, CDR3 DNA, CDR3 protein. A D gene is named only where the DNA matches it firmly. Clone size is not always given. Where it is, it says once, few, many or a class for expanded clones.

>TRBV7-3|TRBD2|NA|TRBJ2-2
TGTGCCAGCAGCCCCCGACTAGCGGGCAAGACCGGGGAGCTGTTTTTT
CASSPRLAGKTGELFF
>TRBV6-5|TRBD2|NA|TRBJ2-5
TGTGCCAGCGCTCAACTAGCGGGGGACCTAGAGACCCAGTACTTC
CASAQLAGDLETQYF
>TRBV14|TRBD2|NA|TRBJ2-5
TGTGCCAGCAGCCAAGTCTTTAGCGGGGGGAACCAAGAGACCCAGTACTTC
CASSQVFSGGNQETQYF
>TRBV7-9|NA|NA|TRBJ1-5
TGTGCCAGCAGCTTAGTCTCTCAGCCCCAGCATTTT
CASSLVSQPQHF
>TRBV5-6|NA|NA|TRBJ1-4
TGTGCCAGCAGCATGCTCAAAGGGGGTGGGGATGAAAAACTGTTTTTT
CASSMLKGGGDEKLFF
>TRBV4-2|NA|NA|TRBJ2-5
TGTGCCAGCAGCCACATTGACGGGACTGAAGAGACCCAGTACTTC
CASSHIDGTEETQYF
>TRBV5-4|NA|NA|TRBJ2-7
TGTGCCAGCAGCTTGGCCGCAGGCTCCTACGAGCAGTACTTC
CASSLAAGSYEQYF
>TRBV4-1|NA|NA|TRBJ2-7
TGCGCCAGCAGCCAAGCCGGGACACACTCCTACGAGCAGTACTTC
CASSQAGTHSYEQYF
>TRBV4-1|TRBD2|once|TRBJ2-7
TGCGCCAGCAGCCAAGCCCTAGCGGGAGATGCTTCCTACGAGCAGTACTTC
CASSQALAGDASYEQYF
>TRBV4-1|TRBD2|NA|TRBJ2-5
TGCGCCAGCAGCCCCCAGTTTGCTCGCGGGGGGCAAGAGACCCAGTACTTC
CASSPQFARGGQETQYF
>TRBV28|TRBD1|once|TRBJ1-1
TGTGCCAGCAGTTTTCCCGGGACAGGGTCTGCTGAAGCTTTCTTT
CASSFPGTGSAEAFF
>TRBV6-6|TRBD1|once|TRBJ2-7
TGTGCCAGCAGGGTGGGACAGGGTTCCTACGAGCAGTACTTC
CASRVGQGSYEQYF